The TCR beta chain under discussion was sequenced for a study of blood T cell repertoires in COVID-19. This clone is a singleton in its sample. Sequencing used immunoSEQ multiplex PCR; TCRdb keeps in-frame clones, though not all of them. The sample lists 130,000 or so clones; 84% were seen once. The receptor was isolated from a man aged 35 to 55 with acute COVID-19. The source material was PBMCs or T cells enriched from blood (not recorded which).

CDR3 loop: CSAIPRKEAFF. The CDR3 DNA follows: TGCAGTGCTATACCCAGGAAGGAAGCTTTCTTT. This chain connects TRBV20-1 to TRBJ1-1; D is unresolved. V was trimmed by 4 bases and J by 8 bases, leaving 11 bases between them. The CDR3 length is 11 residues. Germline loops: CDR1 DFQATT, CDR2 SNEGSKA (reference sequence).